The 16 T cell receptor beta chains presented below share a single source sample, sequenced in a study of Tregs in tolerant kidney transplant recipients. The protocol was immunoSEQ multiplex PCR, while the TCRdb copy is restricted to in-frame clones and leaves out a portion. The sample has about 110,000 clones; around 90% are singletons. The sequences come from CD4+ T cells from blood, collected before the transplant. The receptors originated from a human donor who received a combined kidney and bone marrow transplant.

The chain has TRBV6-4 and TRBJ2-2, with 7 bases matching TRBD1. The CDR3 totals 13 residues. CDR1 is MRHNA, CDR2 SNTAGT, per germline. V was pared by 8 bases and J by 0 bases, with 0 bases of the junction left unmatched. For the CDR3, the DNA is TGTGCCAGCCAGGGGGCGAACACCGGGGAGCTGTTTTTT. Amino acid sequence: CASQGANTGELFF.

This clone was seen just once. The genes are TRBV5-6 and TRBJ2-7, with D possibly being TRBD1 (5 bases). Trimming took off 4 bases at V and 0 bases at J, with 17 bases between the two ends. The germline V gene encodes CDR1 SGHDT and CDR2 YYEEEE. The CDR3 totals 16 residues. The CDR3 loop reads CASSPTPRTTSYEQYF. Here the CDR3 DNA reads TGTGCCAGCAGCCCGACCCCCCGGACAACCTCCTACGAGCAGTACTTC.

The chain's CDR3 is CASSLGAGGNTGELFF. The CDR3 DNA follows: TGTGCCAGCAGCTTGGGAGCGGGGGGTAACACCGGGGAGCTGTTTTTT. This sequence joins TRBV5-6 and TRBJ2-2; the match to TRBD2 covers 9 bases. V lost 0 bases, J lost 2 bases, and 2 bases stayed unmatched. CDR3 length: 16 amino acids. The V gene's germline CDR1 is SGHDT and CDR2 YYEEEE.

The CDR3 is CASRVTVGASYEQYF. CDR3 in DNA: TGTGCCAGCAGAGTTACGGTTGGGGCTTCCTACGAGCAGTACTTC. The chain combines TRBV6-5 with TRBJ2-7; possible D gene TRBD1, 5 bases. This CDR3 is built from 15 residues. Between the trimmed V and J ends, which lost 6 bases and 1 base, there was a span of 16 bases. Germline CDR1 is MNHEY and CDR2 is SVGAGI.

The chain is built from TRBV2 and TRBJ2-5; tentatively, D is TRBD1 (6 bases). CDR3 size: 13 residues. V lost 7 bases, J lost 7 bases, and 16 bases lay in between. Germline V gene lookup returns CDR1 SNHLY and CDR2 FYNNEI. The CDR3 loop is CASMWDTIRTQYF. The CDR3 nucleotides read TGTGCCAGCATGTGGGACACGATAAGGACCCAGTACTTC.

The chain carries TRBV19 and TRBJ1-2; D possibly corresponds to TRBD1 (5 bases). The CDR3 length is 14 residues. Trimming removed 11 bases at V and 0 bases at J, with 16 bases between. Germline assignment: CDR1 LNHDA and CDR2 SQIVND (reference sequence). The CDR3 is CAAARGGSNYGYTF. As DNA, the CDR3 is TGTGCCGCCGCTCGGGGGGGGTCTAACTATGGCTACACCTTC.

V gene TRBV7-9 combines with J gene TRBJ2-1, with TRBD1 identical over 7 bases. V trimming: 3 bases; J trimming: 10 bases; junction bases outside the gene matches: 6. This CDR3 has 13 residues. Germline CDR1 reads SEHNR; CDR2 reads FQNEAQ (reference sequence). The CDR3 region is CASSLTGYGEQFF. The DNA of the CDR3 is TGTGCCAGCAGCTTGACAGGGTATGGCGAGCAGTTCTTC.

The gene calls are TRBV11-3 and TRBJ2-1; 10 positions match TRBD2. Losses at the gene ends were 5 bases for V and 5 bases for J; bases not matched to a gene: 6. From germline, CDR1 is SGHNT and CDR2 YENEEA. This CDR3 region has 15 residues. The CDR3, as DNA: TGTGCCAGCAGCCTCGGCCTAGCGGGGGACAATGAGCAGTTCTTC. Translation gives CASSLGLAGDNEQFF. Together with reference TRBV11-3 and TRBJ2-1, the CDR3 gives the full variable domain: EAGVVQSPRYKIIEKKQPVAFWCNPISGHNTLYWYLQNLGQGPELLIRYENEEAVDDSQLPKDRFSAERLKGVDSTLKIQPAELGDSAVYLCASSLGLAGDNEQFFGPGTRLTVL.

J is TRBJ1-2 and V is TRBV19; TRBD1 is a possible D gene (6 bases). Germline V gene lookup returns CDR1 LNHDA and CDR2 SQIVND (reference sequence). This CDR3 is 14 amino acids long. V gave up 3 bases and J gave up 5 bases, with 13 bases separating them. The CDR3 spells CASSIRGQIYGYTF. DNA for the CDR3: TGTGCCAGTAGTATTCGAGGACAGATATATGGCTACACCTTC.

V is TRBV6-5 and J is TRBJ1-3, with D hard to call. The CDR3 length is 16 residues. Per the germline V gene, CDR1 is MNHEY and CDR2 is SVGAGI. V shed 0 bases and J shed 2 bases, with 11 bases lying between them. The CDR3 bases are TGTGCCAGCAGTTACTCCCCCTATGGTCCTGGAAACACCATATATTTT. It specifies CASSYSPYGPGNTIYF.

The CDR3: CASRAGDGDTQYF. In DNA form, the CDR3 reads TGCGCCAGCAGGGCGGGGGACGGGGATACGCAGTATTTT. The gene calls are TRBV5-1 and TRBJ2-3, with TRBD2 matching over 7 bases. The CDR3 consists of 13 residues. Germline assignment: CDR1 SGHRS and CDR2 YFSETQ. The V gene end was trimmed by 5 bases and the J gene end by 6 bases; junction bases not matched to a gene: 6.

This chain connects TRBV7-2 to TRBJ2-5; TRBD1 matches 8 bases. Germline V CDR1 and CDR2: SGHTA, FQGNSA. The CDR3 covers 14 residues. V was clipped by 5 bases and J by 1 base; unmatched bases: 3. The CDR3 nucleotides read TGTGCCAGCAGCAAGGACAGGGCCCAAGAGACCCAGTACTTC. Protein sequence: CASSKDRAQETQYF. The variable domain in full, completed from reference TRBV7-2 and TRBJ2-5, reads GAGVSQSPSNKVTEKGKDVELRCDPISGHTALYWYRQSLGQGLEFLIYFQGNSAPDKSGLPSDRFSAERTGGSVSTLTIQRTQQEDSAVYLCASSKDRAQETQYFGPGTRLLVL.

The CDR3 region is CASSKTGLNNEQFF. As DNA, the CDR3 is TGTGCCAGCTCAAAGACAGGGTTAAACAATGAGCAGTTCTTC. This chain joins TRBV25-1 and TRBJ2-1; 7 nucleotides agree with TRBD1. CDR1 is MGHDK and CDR2 is SYGVNS in the germline V gene. The CDR3 spans 14 residues. The trim removed 8 bases at V and 5 bases at J, leaving 9 bases unmatched.

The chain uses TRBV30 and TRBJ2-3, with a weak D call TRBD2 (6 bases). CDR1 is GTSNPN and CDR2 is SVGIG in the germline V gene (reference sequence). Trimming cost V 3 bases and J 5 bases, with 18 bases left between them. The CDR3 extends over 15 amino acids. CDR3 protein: CAWSEGGSFGDTQYF. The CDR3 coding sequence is TGTGCCTGGAGCGAGGGAGGCTCCTTCGGAGATACGCAGTATTTT.

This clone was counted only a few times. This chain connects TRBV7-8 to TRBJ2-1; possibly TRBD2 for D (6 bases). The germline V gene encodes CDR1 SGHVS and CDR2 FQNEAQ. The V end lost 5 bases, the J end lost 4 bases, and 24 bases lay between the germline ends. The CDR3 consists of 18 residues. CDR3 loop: CASSRRIAATRRYNEQFF. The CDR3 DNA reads TGTGCCAGCAGCCGACGGATAGCGGCCACCCGACGATACAATGAGCAGTTCTTC.

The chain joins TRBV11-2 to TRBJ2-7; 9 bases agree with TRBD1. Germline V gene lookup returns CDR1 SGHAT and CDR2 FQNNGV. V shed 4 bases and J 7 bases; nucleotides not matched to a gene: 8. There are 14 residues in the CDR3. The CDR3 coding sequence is TGTGCCAGCAGCTCACAACTCGGGACAGGGGAGCAGTACTTC. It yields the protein CASSSQLGTGEQYF.